The TCR beta chain described here comes from a study of blood T cell repertoires in COVID-19. CDR3 length: 14 residues. Germline CDR1 reads SGHNT; CDR2 reads YYREEE (reference sequence). V shed 4 bases and J 3 bases; nucleotides not matched to a gene: 5. Sequencing was performed with immunoSEQ multiplex PCR; in TCRdb, only in-frame clones are kept and a portion is missing. The repertoire has around 360,000 clones, about 88% of them found once; the top ten carry 2.5% to 3%. The chain is built from TRBV5-4 and TRBJ1-2; 8 positions agree with TRBD1. This clonotype was obtained from a woman aged 25-40 years who had recovered from COVID-19. Specimen: PBMCs or T cells enriched from blood (not recorded which). Here the CDR3 reads CASSRTGRDYGYTF. The CDR3 DNA sequence: TGTGCCAGCAGCCGGACAGGGAGAGACTATGGCTACACCTTC.